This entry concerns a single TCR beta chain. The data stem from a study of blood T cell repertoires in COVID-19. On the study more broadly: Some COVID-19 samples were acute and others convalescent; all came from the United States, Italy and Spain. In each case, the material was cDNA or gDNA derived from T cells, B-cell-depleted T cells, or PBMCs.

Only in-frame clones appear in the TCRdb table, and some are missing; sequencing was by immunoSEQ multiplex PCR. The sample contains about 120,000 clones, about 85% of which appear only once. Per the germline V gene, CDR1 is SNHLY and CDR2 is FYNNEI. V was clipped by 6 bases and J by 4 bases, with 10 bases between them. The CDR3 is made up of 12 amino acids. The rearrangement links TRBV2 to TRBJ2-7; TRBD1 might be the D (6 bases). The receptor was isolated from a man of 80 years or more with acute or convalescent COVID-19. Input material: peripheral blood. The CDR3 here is CASREQGYEQYF. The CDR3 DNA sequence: TGTGCCAGCAGGGAACAGGGATACGAGCAGTACTTC.